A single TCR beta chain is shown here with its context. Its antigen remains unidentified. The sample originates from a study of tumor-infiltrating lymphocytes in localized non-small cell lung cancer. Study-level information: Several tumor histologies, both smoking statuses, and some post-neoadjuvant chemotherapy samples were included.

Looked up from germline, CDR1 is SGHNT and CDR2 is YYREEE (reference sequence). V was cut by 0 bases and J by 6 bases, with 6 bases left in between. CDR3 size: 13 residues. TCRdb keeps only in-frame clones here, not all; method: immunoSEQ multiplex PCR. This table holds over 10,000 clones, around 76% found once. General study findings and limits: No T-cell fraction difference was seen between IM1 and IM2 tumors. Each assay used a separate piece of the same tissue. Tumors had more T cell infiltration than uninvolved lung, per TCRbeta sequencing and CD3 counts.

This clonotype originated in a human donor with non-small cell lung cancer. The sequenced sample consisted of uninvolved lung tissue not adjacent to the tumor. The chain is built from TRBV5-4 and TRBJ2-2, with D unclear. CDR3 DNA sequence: TGTGCCAGCAGCTTGGCTAGGTCCGGGGAGCTGTTTTTT. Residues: CASSLARSGELFF.